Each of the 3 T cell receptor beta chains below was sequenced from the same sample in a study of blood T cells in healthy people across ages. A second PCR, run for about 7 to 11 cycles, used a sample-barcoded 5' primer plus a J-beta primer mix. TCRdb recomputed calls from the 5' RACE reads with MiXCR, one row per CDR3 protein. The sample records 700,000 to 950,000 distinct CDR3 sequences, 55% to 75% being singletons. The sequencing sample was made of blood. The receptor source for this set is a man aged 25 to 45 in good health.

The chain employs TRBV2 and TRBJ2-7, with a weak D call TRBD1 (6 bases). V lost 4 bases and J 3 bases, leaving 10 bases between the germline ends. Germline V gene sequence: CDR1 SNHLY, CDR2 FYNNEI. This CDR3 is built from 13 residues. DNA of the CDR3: TGTGCCAGCAGTGGTAGGGGGAACTACGAGCAGTACTTC. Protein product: CASSGRGNYEQYF.

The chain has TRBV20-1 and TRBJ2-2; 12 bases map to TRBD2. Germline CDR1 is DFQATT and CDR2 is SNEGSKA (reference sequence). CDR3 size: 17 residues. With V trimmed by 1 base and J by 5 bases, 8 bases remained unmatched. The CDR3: CSARGASGGAVTGELFF. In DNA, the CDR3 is TGCAGTGCTAGAGGGGCTAGCGGGGGGGCTGTGACCGGGGAGCTGTTTTTT.

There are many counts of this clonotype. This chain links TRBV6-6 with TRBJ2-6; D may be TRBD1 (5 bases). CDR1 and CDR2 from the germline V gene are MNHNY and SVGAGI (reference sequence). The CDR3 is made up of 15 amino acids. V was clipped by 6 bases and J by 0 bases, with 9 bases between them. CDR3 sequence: CASSLQDSGANVLTF. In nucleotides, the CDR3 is TGTGCCAGCAGCTTACAGGACTCTGGGGCCAACGTCCTGACTTTC.